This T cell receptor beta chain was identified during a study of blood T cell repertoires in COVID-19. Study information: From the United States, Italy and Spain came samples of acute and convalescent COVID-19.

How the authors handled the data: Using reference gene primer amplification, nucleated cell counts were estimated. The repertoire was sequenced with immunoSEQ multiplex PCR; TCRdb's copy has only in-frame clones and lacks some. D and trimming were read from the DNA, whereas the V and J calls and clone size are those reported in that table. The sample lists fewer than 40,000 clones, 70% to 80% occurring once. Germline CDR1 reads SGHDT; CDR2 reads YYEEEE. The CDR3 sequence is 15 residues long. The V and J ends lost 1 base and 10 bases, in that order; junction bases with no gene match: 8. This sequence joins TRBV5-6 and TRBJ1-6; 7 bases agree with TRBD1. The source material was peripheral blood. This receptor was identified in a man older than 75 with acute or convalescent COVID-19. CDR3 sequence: CASSLLTGKGSPLHF. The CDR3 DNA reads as TGTGCCAGCAGCTTGTTGACAGGGAAGGGATCACCCCTCCACTTT.